The clone carrying this T cell receptor (beta chain) was found many times. Using its own MiXCR run on the 5' RACE reads, TCRdb lists one record per CDR3 protein. Found here are 32,000 or so distinct CDR3 sequences, approximately 5.9% of them singletons; the top ten hold roughly 4.4%. The data were obtained in a study of early T cells in non-severe SARS-CoV-2 infection. CDR3 size: 14 residues. V was cut by 2 bases and J by 10 bases, with 16 bases left in between. Per germline, CDR1 SGHDT and CDR2 YYEEEE. The TCR comes from an adult who was a healthcare worker with PCR-confirmed SARS-CoV-2 infection or an uninfected control (not recorded which). This chain joins TRBV5-6 and TRBJ2-1; D might be TRBD1 or TRBD2, each matching 5 bases. Material: whole blood. CDR3 sequence: CASSFGTPNREQFF. CDR3 nucleotides: TGTGCCAGCAGCTTCGGGACCCCGAACAGGGAGCAGTTCTTC.